The 31 T cell receptor beta chains in this list originate from one sample, sequenced in a study of control samples from healthy donors and cancer patients. TCRdb's table, derived via immunoSEQ multiplex PCR, lists solely in-frame clones and lacks some. Here the sample spans around 30,000 clones, just over 90% being singletons. The sequenced sample consisted of PBMCs. The source is a man aged 45-60 years with lung cancer.

In its sample, this clone was seen once. The sample has other DNA sequences that encode this CDR3 too. This rearrangement joins TRBV29-1 to TRBJ2-7, with D perhaps TRBD2 (7 bases). Deletions cut 6 bases from V and 1 base from J, with 16 bases between. CDR1 SQVTM and CDR2 ANQGSEA come from the germline V gene. This CDR3 contains 14 residues. This CDR3 is CSVVGGGGSYEQYF. CDR3 DNA: TGCAGCGTGGTAGGAGGGGGGGGGTCCTACGAGCAGTACTTC.

This sequence joins TRBV27 and TRBJ1-2; 7 nucleotides line up with TRBD1. Per germline, CDR1 MNHEY and CDR2 SMNVEV (reference sequence). The CDR3 runs to 15 residues. V lost 3 bases to trimming and J lost 0 bases; unmatched junction nucleotides: 4. The CDR3 nucleotides are TGTGCCAGCAGTTTCCACGGACAGGCTAACTATGGCTACACCTTC. It encodes CASSFHGQANYGYTF.

CDR3 region: CASSQKGTGGNYGYTF. CDR3 nucleotide sequence: TGCGCCAGCAGCCAGAAGGGCACGGGCGGGAACTATGGCTACACCTTC. This sequence joins TRBV4-1 and TRBJ1-2, with D unresolved. Trimming took off 3 bases at V and 2 bases at J, with 16 bases between the two ends. Germline V gene data show CDR1 as MGHRA and CDR2 as YSYEKL. CDR3 length: 16 amino acids.

This clone appeared a single time. The J gene is TRBJ2-5, the V gene TRBV4-3; D not resolved. Trimming shortened V by 1 base and J by 5 bases, and 11 bases separated the two germline ends. The CDR3 covers 14 residues. CDR1 is LGHNA and CDR2 is YSLEER in the germline V gene. CDR3 bases: TGCGCCAGCAGCCAAGTAGCCTGGTCGGAGACCCAGTACTTC. Translated: CASSQVAWSETQYF.

The chain links TRBV18 to TRBJ1-3, with a tentative D call TRBD1 (6 bases). V was cut by 2 bases and J by 0 bases, with 20 bases left in between. Per the germline V gene, CDR1 is KGHSH and CDR2 is LQKENI. The CDR3 contains 19 residues. The CDR3: CASSPMDSGTTISGNTIYF. For the CDR3, the DNA is TGTGCCAGCTCACCAATGGACAGCGGAACCACTATCTCTGGAAACACCATATATTTT.

This chain joins TRBV5-6 and TRBJ1-2; D uncertain. V was clipped by 0 bases and J by 6 bases, with 12 bases between them. This CDR3 is 14 amino acids long. Germline V gene data show CDR1 as SGHDT and CDR2 as YYEEEE. CDR3 protein: CASSLVVAFDGYTF. The DNA for the CDR3 is TGTGCCAGCAGCTTGGTGGTAGCTTTCGATGGCTACACCTTC.

This chain joins TRBV7-9 and TRBJ2-7; D call uncertain. V was shortened by 5 bases and J by 1 base, with 6 bases between the two germline ends. Looked up from germline, CDR1 is SEHNR and CDR2 is FQNEAQ (reference sequence). The CDR3 spans 12 residues. The DNA of the CDR3 is TGTGCCAGCAGCCCTCGGTCCTACGAGCAGTACTTC. Its translation: CASSPRSYEQYF.

The chain employs TRBV19 and TRBJ2-1; the D gene is possibly TRBD1 (6 bases). The CDR3 runs 16 residues. V was pared by 8 bases and J by 0 bases, with 17 bases between. CDR1 is LNHDA and CDR2 is SQIVND in the germline V gene (reference sequence). The DNA of the CDR3 is TGTGCCAGTCAACGAGGGGGAATAAGCTCCTACAATGAGCAGTTCTTC. Protein sequence: CASQRGGISSYNEQFF.

The V call is TRBV3-1 (or the pseudogene TRBV3-2), the J call TRBJ1-6; D is unclear. V was pared by 10 bases and J by 6 bases, with 13 bases between. The CDR3 contains 13 residues. Germline CDR1 and CDR2: LGHDT and YNNKEL (reference sequence). The CDR3 region has the DNA TGTGCCACCCGCGCACCGGGTAATTCACCCCTCCACTTT. It encodes CATRAPGNSPLHF.

A remark on this clone: A read error may account for a junction end that differs from germline. The chain recombines TRBV5-8 with TRBJ1-1, with D possibly matching TRBD1 (5 bases). This CDR3 has 14 residues. Germline-derived CDR1 and CDR2 are SGHTS and YDEGEE. This CDR3 reads CVSSFGAADTEAFF. The CDR3 DNA follows: TGTGTCAGCAGCTTCGGGGCAGCGGACACTGAAGCTTTCTTT.

The chain couples TRBV6-2 or TRBV6-3 to TRBJ2-2; D may be TRBD1 (6 bases). The CDR3 length is 13 residues. Germline V gives CDR1 MNHEY, CDR2 SVGEGT. Trimming pared 6 bases from V and 5 bases from J, leaving 10 bases between. The CDR3 sequence: CASSLGQTGELFF. As DNA, the CDR3 is TGTGCCAGCAGCCTTGGACAGACCGGGGAGCTGTTTTTT.

The chain combines TRBV3-1 (or the pseudogene TRBV3-2) with TRBJ2-3; unclear D gene. CDR1 and CDR2 (germline): LGHDT, YNNKEL (reference sequence). The CDR3 totals 17 residues. Trimming cost V 0 bases and J 3 bases, with 16 bases left between them. CDR3 nucleotides: TGTGCCAGCAGCCAAGAGCCAGCCTTCTACGGGACAGATACGCAGTATTTT. Translation: CASSQEPAFYGTDTQYF.

The chain combines TRBV6-6 with TRBJ2-7; TRBD2 matches 8 bases. The V gene end was trimmed by 5 bases and the J gene end by 5 bases; junction bases not matched to a gene: 2. The CDR3 totals 12 residues. Looked up from germline, CDR1 is MNHNY and CDR2 is SVGAGI (reference sequence). DNA of the CDR3: TGTGCCAGCAGTACTAGCGGAGACGAGCAGTACTTC. Translating it yields CASSTSGDEQYF.

This chain links TRBV29-1 with TRBJ2-1; D remains unclear. CDR1 and CDR2 (germline): SQVTM, ANQGSEA. V gave up 0 bases and J gave up 10 bases, with 13 bases separating them. The CDR3 is 13 amino acids. CDR3 residues: CSVEDLRRTEQFF. The CDR3 DNA reads TGCAGCGTTGAAGATCTCCGACGGACCGAGCAGTTCTTC.

The chain combines TRBV6-5 with TRBJ1-1; no clear D gene. CDR3 length: 13 amino acids. Germline V CDR1 and CDR2: MNHEY, SVGAGI. V shed 6 bases and J shed 1 base, with 9 bases lying between them. CDR3 nucleotide sequence: TGTGCCAGCAGCTCCTGGGAGAACACTGAAGCTTTCTTT. The encoded protein is CASSSWENTEAFF.

DNA for the CDR3: TGTGCCAGCTCATCGGGACAGGGCACCGGAAACACCATATATTTT. Translation gives CASSSGQGTGNTIYF. The chain joins TRBV18 to TRBJ1-3; 9 bases agree with TRBD1. Germline V gives CDR1 KGHSH, CDR2 LQKENI. The CDR3 has 15 residues. Trimming took 5 bases from V and 4 from J; bases not matched to a gene: 6.

The chain combines TRBV30 with TRBJ1-2; D may be TRBD1 (6 bases). Trimming shortened V by 2 bases and J by 5 bases, and 15 bases separated the two germline ends. From germline, CDR1 is GTSNPN and CDR2 SVGIG (reference sequence). The CDR3 has 14 residues. The CDR3 DNA reads as TGTGCCTGGAGTCATGGGGGGGCCCCTTATGGCTACACCTTC. This codes for CAWSHGGAPYGYTF.

This chain joins TRBV3-1 (or the pseudogene TRBV3-2) and TRBJ2-5; 8 bases are shared with TRBD2. The trim removed 0 bases at V and 2 bases at J, leaving 11 bases unmatched. Germline V gene sequence: CDR1 LGHDT, CDR2 YNNKEL (reference sequence). The CDR3 contains 18 residues. CDR3 residues: CASSQDQCWRGAQETQYF. The CDR3 nucleotides are TGTGCCAGCAGCCAAGATCAATGTTGGCGGGGGGCACAAGAGACCCAGTACTTC.

The chain recombines TRBV6-6 with TRBJ1-1; D uncertain. In germline, CDR1 is MNHNY, CDR2 SVGAGI (reference sequence). Trimming left V 5 bases short and J 7 bases short, with 11 bases between. The CDR3 is 12 residues long. This CDR3 is CASSPEYVEAFF. The DNA for the CDR3 is TGTGCCAGCAGTCCCGAGTATGTTGAAGCTTTCTTT.

The chain joins TRBV11-2 to TRBJ2-1; no definite D call. The CDR3 totals 17 residues. CDR1 and CDR2 from the germline V gene are SGHAT and FQNNGV. V lost 0 bases to trimming and J lost 5 bases, with 17 bases between them. Here the CDR3 reads CASSLEWAANYNNEQFF. CDR3 nucleotides: TGTGCCAGCAGCTTAGAGTGGGCGGCGAACTATAACAATGAGCAGTTCTTC.

J is TRBJ1-5 and V is TRBV5-6; 10 nucleotides align to TRBD1. CDR3 size: 17 residues. Germline CDR1 SGHDT, CDR2 YYEEEE. V lost 1 base and J lost 1; bases outside the gene matches: 5. This CDR3 is CASSLYGTGVSNQPQHF. The CDR3 DNA reads TGTGCCAGCAGCTTGTACGGGACAGGGGTCAGCAATCAGCCCCAGCATTTT.

The J gene is TRBJ1-2, the V gene TRBV19; perhaps TRBD1 as D (6 bases). Germline V gives CDR1 LNHDA, CDR2 SQIVND (reference sequence). CDR3 size: 15 residues. V shed 3 bases and J shed 2 bases, with 13 bases lying between them. CDR3 in amino acids: CASSIPGAGNYGYTF. CDR3 in DNA: TGTGCCAGTAGTATCCCGGGGGCGGGGAACTATGGCTACACCTTC.

This clone has only one observation. The chain has TRBV7-9 and TRBJ1-1; D ambiguous. CDR1 is SEHNR, CDR2 FQNEAQ, per germline (reference sequence). The CDR3 loop spans 13 amino acids. V lost 4 bases, J lost 1 base, and 7 bases lay in between. The CDR3 DNA is TGTGCCAGCAGCTCCGGGAAGAACACTGAAGCTTTCTTT. It yields the protein CASSSGKNTEAFF.

The V gene is TRBV12-3 or TRBV12-4, the J gene TRBJ1-2, with D tentatively TRBD1 (6 bases). The V gene lost 6 bases and the J gene lost 3 bases, with 11 bases spanning the gap. The CDR3 contains 13 residues. CDR3 amino acids: CASRRNRDYGYTF. CDR3 DNA: TGTGCCAGCAGGCGGAACAGGGACTATGGCTACACCTTC.

J is TRBJ2-2 and V is TRBV4-1; tentatively, D is TRBD2 (5 bases). Germline CDR1 reads MGHRA; CDR2 reads YSYEKL. Trimming removed 6 bases at V and 1 base at J, with 9 bases between. The length of the CDR3 is 14 residues. CDR3 loop: CASSDRGNTGELFF. CDR3 sequence (DNA): TGCGCCAGCAGTGACCGGGGGAACACCGGGGAGCTGTTTTTT.

The rearrangement links TRBV5-4 to TRBJ2-2; 7 bases line up with TRBD1. The ends lost 3 bases at V and 6 bases at J; junction bases unmatched: 11. The CDR3 runs 16 residues. Germline-derived CDR1 and CDR2 are SGHNT and YYREEE (reference sequence). The CDR3 here is CASSSATGRSAGELFF. The CDR3 region has the DNA TGTGCCAGCAGCTCAGCGACAGGGCGGTCCGCCGGGGAGCTGTTTTTT.

The CDR3, as DNA: TGTGCCAGCAGTCCGAGGAGGGGTCAGCCCCAGCATTTT. Translated: CASSPRRGQPQHF. The chain is built from TRBV6-2 or TRBV6-3 and TRBJ1-5, with D tentatively TRBD1 (5 bases). V was shortened by 5 bases and J by 6 bases, with 11 bases between the two germline ends. There are 13 residues in the CDR3. Germline CDR1 and CDR2: MNHEY and SVGEGT.

The chain is built from TRBV6-2 or TRBV6-3 and TRBJ2-5, with TRBD1 matching over 9 bases. V dropped 6 bases and J dropped 4; count of bases not matched to a gene: 12. The CDR3 extends over 16 amino acids. CDR1 and CDR2 from the germline V gene are MNHEY and SVGEGT. CDR3 nucleotide sequence: TGTGCCAGCAGCCCGACGAACAGGGGGCGCGGAGAGACCCAGTACTTC. Amino acid sequence: CASSPTNRGRGETQYF.

This clone is a singleton in its sample. The chain links TRBV7-2 to TRBJ2-1; TRBD1 is a possible D gene (6 bases). In germline, CDR1 is SGHTA, CDR2 FQGNSA. V was trimmed by 0 bases and J by 8 bases, leaving 17 bases between them. This CDR3 is 16 amino acids long. This chain's CDR3 is CASSLAIQGSNYEQFF. The CDR3 DNA reads as TGTGCCAGCAGCTTAGCGATACAGGGATCGAACTATGAGCAGTTCTTC.

The genes are TRBV18 and TRBJ1-4; TRBD1 agrees at 7 bases. The CDR3 length is 14 residues. CDR1 KGHSH and CDR2 LQKENI come from the germline V gene. After removal of 2 bases from V and 4 bases from J, the junction contained 1 base not matched to a gene. Here the CDR3 reads CASSPTGVNEKLFF. CDR3 DNA: TGTGCCAGCTCACCAACAGGGGTTAATGAAAAACTGTTTTTT.

The chain uses TRBV27 and TRBJ1-2; tentative D call: TRBD1 (5 bases). The germline V gene has CDR1 MNHEY and CDR2 SMNVEV (reference sequence). The CDR3 is made up of 11 amino acids. The ends were cut back, 5 bases at V and 7 bases at J, with 8 bases in the middle. The CDR3 spells CASSPGFGYTF. CDR3 coding DNA: TGTGCCAGCAGTCCAGGGTTTGGCTACACCTTC.